These T cell receptor beta chains were read from a single sample in a study of blood T cell repertoires in COVID-19. This table comes from immunoSEQ multiplex PCR, and its TCRdb copy is limited to in-frame clones, with some not included. Here the sample spans 190,000 or so clones, about nine tenths being singletons. Sequencing input: peripheral blood. The receptors stem from a woman in her 70s with acute or convalescent COVID-19. The conserved cysteine and the conserved F or W are not part of the CDR3 here. The order of the fields is clone size, J gene, V gene, CDR3 protein. Rows may omit the clone size; those that give it use once, few, many or a size class.

-,TRBJ1-6,TRBV7-2,ASSSLGQANSPLH
-,TRBJ2-3,TRBV28,ASSLAGRWTDTQY
-,TRBJ2-3,TRBV29-1,SVGFGQTTDTQY
-,TRBJ2-2,TRBV11-2,ASSPQGGTGELF
-,TRBJ2-5,TRBV2,ASKGRSQETQY
-,TRBJ1-1,TRBV12-3/TRBV12-4,ASSLRSGSEAF
-,TRBJ1-3,TRBV3-1/TRBV3-2,ASTVTAHSGNTIY
few,TRBJ2-1,TRBV15,ATSRDLRTSGTSRDEQF
few,TRBJ2-7,TRBV5-1,ASSRSGLAGGRSSYEQY
-,TRBJ2-5,TRBV29-1,SVILARAPQTQY
-,TRBJ1-1,TRBV5-8,ASSYGQTEAF
-,TRBJ1-2,TRBV10-3,AISVGQGHGYT
-,TRBJ2-1,TRBV7-9,ASSLANRGNEQF
once,TRBJ2-1,TRBV28,ASSDSRLAGDEQF
once,TRBJ2-7,TRBV6-5,ASSYQGQGAREQY
-,TRBJ1-4,TRBV21-1,ASSKVGVYDEKLF
-,TRBJ2-2,TRBV4-1,ASSQGGGPNTGELF
-,TRBJ2-1,TRBV27,ASSSAGNEQF
-,TRBJ1-4,TRBV5-1,ASSFGQGREKLF
-,TRBJ2-5,TRBV3-1/TRBV3-2,ASSQRGSGGMETQY
few,TRBJ1-1,TRBV18,ASSLRENTEAF
-,TRBJ2-7,TRBV5-1,ASSLQGYEQY